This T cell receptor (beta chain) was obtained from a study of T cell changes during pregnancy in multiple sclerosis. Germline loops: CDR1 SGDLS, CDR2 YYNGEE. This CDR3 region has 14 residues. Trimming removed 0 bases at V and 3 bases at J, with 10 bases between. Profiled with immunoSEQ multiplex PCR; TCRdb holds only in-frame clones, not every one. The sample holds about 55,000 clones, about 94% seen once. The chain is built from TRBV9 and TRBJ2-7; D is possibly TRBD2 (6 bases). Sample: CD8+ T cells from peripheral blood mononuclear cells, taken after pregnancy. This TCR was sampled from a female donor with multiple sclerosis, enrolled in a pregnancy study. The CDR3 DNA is TGTGCCAGCAGCGTAGGCGGGAAACACTACGAGCAGTACTTC. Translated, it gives CASSVGGKHYEQYF.